At least ten counts were recorded for the clone carrying this T cell receptor (beta chain). Its antigen remains unknown. The sample is drawn from a study of T cell repertoires in cytomegalovirus infection. Across the whole study: Public TCR beta signature analysis indicated the presence of both CMV infection and matching HLA type.

CDR3 length: 14 residues. Trimming cost V 3 bases and J 4 bases, with 13 bases left between them. CDR1 LNHDA and CDR2 SQIVND come from the germline V gene (reference sequence). Study-level findings and limits: Cumulative public TCR beta family frequency identified carriers of CMV plus the relevant HLA. It was HLA-C-restricted CMV-specific TCR beta clonotypes that dominated the response ex vivo.

One entry per CDR3 protein, called by TCRdb with MiXCR from the reads. Among under 250,000 distinct CDR3 sequences listed, 9% to 15% were seen once. This TCR derives from a human donor in good health (CMV status not recorded). Some clones in this sample may be carry-over from other donors' samples. V usage is TRBV19 and J usage is TRBJ2-7, with D possibly TRBD2 on 6 matching bases. Input material: PBMCs. The CDR3 sequence is CASSIRGTEYEQYF. As DNA, the CDR3 is TGTGCCAGTAGTATTCGGGGGACGGAGTACGAGCAGTACTTC.